Listed below are T cell receptor beta chains from one sample, sequenced in a study of blood T cell repertoires in COVID-19. Generated by immunoSEQ multiplex PCR, the TCRdb table keeps only in-frame clones and is missing some. The sample carries 150,000 to 200,000 clones, 84% recorded once. Sample: PBMCs or T cells enriched from blood (not recorded which). These receptors all come from a man aged 45-65 years who had recovered from COVID-19. CDR3s include the opening cysteine and the closing phenylalanine or tryptophan. D genes are given only for firm matches. Not all rows give a size; the values are once, few, many and, for expanded clones, a class.

j_gene,d_gene,abundance,v_gene,CDR3nt,CDR3aa
TRBJ2-5,.,once,TRBV6-5,TGTGCCAGCAGTTCAATTTCCGGACAGCCAGAGACCCAGTACTTC,CASSSISGQPETQYF
TRBJ1-3,.,.,TRBV7-3,TGTGCCAGCAGCTCTCGGGGAGTAGGAAACACCATATATTTT,CASSSRGVGNTIYF
TRBJ1-1,TRBD1,.,TRBV25-1,TGTGCCACTTCACCCAGGGGGCTCTGGAACACTGAAGCTTTCTTT,CATSPRGLWNTEAFF
TRBJ1-4,TRBD1,.,TRBV12-5,TGTGCTAGTGGCTGGGACAGCTCGTATGAAAAACTGTTTTTT,CASGWDSSYEKLFF
TRBJ2-3,.,.,TRBV29-1,TGCAGCGTGACGACAGGAATCACAGATACGCAGTATTTT,CSVTTGITDTQYF
TRBJ2-5,TRBD2,.,TRBV11-3,TGTGCCAGCAGCCTCGGGACTAGCGGGGTGTACGAGACCCAGTACTTC,CASSLGTSGVYETQYF
TRBJ2-2,.,.,TRBV14,TGTGCCAGCAGCACCGGGACGAACACCGGGGAGCTGTTTTTT,CASSTGTNTGELFF
TRBJ2-7,TRBD1,.,TRBV18,TGTGCCAGCTCACCACGTGGGACAGGGGGCTACGAGCAGTACTTC,CASSPRGTGGYEQYF
TRBJ1-3,.,few,TRBV7-9,TGTGCCAGCAGCTTAAGTAACAGGGTCGGAAACACCATATATTTT,CASSLSNRVGNTIYF
TRBJ1-5,.,.,TRBV27,TGTGCCAGCAGTTTAGGTGTGAGGGGGAACCAGCCCCAGCATTTT,CASSLGVRGNQPQHF
TRBJ2-7,.,.,TRBV21-1,TGTGCCAGCAGCAAGCCCGAGGACTCTCTGGACGAGCAGTACTTC,CASSKPEDSLDEQYF
TRBJ2-7,TRBD1,.,TRBV27,TGTGCCAGCAGGGGGACAGGGGGCCTCTCCTACGAGCAGTACTTC,CASRGTGGLSYEQYF
TRBJ1-2,.,.,TRBV3-1/TRBV3-2,TGTGCCAGCAGCCAAGAGGCCCGGGAATGGAGCTACACCTTC,CASSQEAREWSYTF
TRBJ1-5,TRBD1,.,TRBV28,TGTGCCAGCAAGTTACAGGGGGATAGCAATCAGCCCCAGCATTTT,CASKLQGDSNQPQHF
TRBJ2-5,.,.,TRBV1,TGCACCAGCAGCCAAAGCGGGGTTGGGGAGACCCAGTACTTC,CTSSQSGVGETQYF
TRBJ1-1,TRBD1,.,TRBV10-3,TGTGCCATCAGTGAGTCTCGACAGGGGGCTAACACTGAAGCTTTCTTT,CAISESRQGANTEAFF
TRBJ2-5,.,.,TRBV7-3,TGTGCCAGCAGCTTACGGAGCCGAGAGACCCAGTACTTC,CASSLRSRETQYF
TRBJ1-1,TRBD1,.,TRBV7-2,TGTGCCAGCAGCTCCAGACAGGGGATGAACACTGAAGCTTTCTTT,CASSSRQGMNTEAFF
TRBJ1-1,.,.,TRBV7-3,TGTGCCAGCGCGACTTCGGCGGGGAACACTGAAGCTTTCTTT,CASATSAGNTEAFF
TRBJ2-3,TRBD1,.,TRBV18,TGTGCCAGCTCATCCTGGACAGGGGGGGCAGATACGCAGTATTTT,CASSSWTGGADTQYF